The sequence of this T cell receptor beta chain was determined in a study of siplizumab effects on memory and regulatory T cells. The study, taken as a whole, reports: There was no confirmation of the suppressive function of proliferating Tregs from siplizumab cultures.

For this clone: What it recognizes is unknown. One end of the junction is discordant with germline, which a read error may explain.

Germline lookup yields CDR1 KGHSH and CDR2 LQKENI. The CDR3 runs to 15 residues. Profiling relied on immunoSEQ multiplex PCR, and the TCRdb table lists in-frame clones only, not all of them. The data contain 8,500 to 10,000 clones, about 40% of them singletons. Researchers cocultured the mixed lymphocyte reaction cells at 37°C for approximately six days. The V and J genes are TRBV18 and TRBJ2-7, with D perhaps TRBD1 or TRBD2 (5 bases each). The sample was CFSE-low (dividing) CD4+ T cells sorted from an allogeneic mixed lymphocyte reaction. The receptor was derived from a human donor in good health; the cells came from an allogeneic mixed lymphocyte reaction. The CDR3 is CASSRTSGPSYERYF. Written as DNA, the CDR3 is TGTGCCAGCTCACGGACAAGCGGCCCCTCCTACGAGCGGTACTTC.